Each of the 3 T cell receptor beta chains below was sequenced from the same sample in a study of vaccination effects on CD4 cells after COVID-19. What these receptors recognize is not known. Peptide-pool stimulation followed by sequencing identified expanded antigen-specific CD4+ clonotypes in the ViraFEST assay. Following a roughly eleven-day culture, CD4+ T cells were purified. Absence of prior SARS-CoV-2 infection characterized the vaccine recipients, who showed negative nucleocapsid antibodies. The repertoire was sequenced with immunoSEQ multiplex PCR; TCRdb's copy has only in-frame clones and lacks some. The profile shows about 68,000 clones, about four fifths of them singletons. The specimen was CD4+ T cells from PBMCs cultured with SARS-CoV-2 spike peptides, collected before COVID-19 vaccination. Receptors were obtained from a human donor who received a COVID-19 vaccine.

The chain recombines TRBV10-2 with TRBJ1-2; 9 bases fit TRBD1. V dropped 6 bases and J dropped 8; count of bases not matched to a gene: 16. The CDR3 totals 16 residues. Germline V CDR1 and CDR2: WSHSY, SAAADI. The CDR3 loop is CASSRDRDRNSRGYTF. In DNA form, the CDR3 reads TGCGCCAGCAGCCGGGACAGGGACCGTAATTCTAGGGGCTACACCTTC.

The chain carries TRBV6-2 or TRBV6-3 and TRBJ2-7; TRBD2 might be the D (5 bases). Per germline, CDR1 MNHEY and CDR2 SVGEGT. V was cut by 2 bases and J by 2 bases, with 13 bases left in between. This CDR3 has 15 amino acids. The CDR3 reads CASSYGGSSTYEQYV. The CDR3 DNA is TGTGCCAGCAGTTACGGCGGGTCGTCGACCTACGAGCAGTACGTC.

The chain links TRBV29-1 to TRBJ1-2; 7 nucleotides agree with TRBD1. V dropped 6 bases and J dropped 3; count of bases not matched to a gene: 4. Germline CDR1 reads SQVTM; CDR2 reads ANQGSEA. This CDR3 is built from 12 residues. The CDR3 sequence: CSVRQGDYGYTF. The CDR3 DNA reads as TGCAGCGTGCGACAGGGAGACTATGGCTACACCTTC.